Below, one TCR beta chain is given with its context. This clonotype turned up a few times. Its antigen specificity is not known. No much larger clone exists at a distance of one base, and base qualities are not known. Graves' hyperthyroidism was defined as stable when no progression to ophthalmopathy occurred over 18 months of follow-up. Hyperthyroidism patients were newly diagnosed, had a disease duration of under 2 months, and were aged 18 to 65 years. The study excluded patients with uncontrolled infections, other autoimmune diseases, pregnancy or lactation. Diagnoses were established on the basis of clinical symptoms, serum thyroxine and TRAb, thyroid ultrasound, and orbital computed tomography. PBMCs were separated from 7.5 to 10 ml of fresh peripheral blood using Ficoll-Paque density gradient centrifugation. Total RNA was extracted using Trizol reagent, and RNA quality was assessed on an Agilent 2100 Bioanalyzer.

The TCR beta CDR3 regions were amplified from the RNA transcripts. The TCR CDR3 was subjected to a first round of RT-PCR using the HTBI primer set and the Qiagen OneStep RT-PCR kit. Libraries were constructed in a second round of multiplex PCR, after which size selection and purification were performed. Paired-end sequencing of the libraries was performed with 100 bp reads on an Illumina HiSeq2000. The study's own analysis went as follows. SOAPnuke was used to process the raw data, throwing out any read that contained adapters or uncalled bases, had a mean Phred below 15, or lacked an exact constant-primer or identifier match. COPE v1.2.5 was used to merge the high-quality paired reads, and each unique nucleotide sequence was defined as a clonotype. Clonotypes were aligned to IMGT TRBV, TRBD and TRBJ reference segments using MiTCR v1.1. Only V-J combinations with frequency above 0.0001, covering 99% to 99.2% of repertoires, were analysed. The TCS score was defined as the ratio of F50 (clonal expansion) to E x V (chaos), calculated using BLOSUM62-based TCRdist between CDR3 peptides within each V-J. Welch's t-statistics and random forest reduced some 510 V-J features to 13, which were used in a naive Bayes classifier (R e1071). TCRdb trimmed the raw reads at Q25, called clones with MiXCR and kept productive beta chains. Each record represents a unique CDR3 protein, reported with the most common genes and DNA among its rows. TCRdb, not the original authors, processed these V and J calls. The sample includes some 210,000 distinct CDR3 sequences, with 15% to 20% observed a single time. Approximately 50% of the sample is in the top ten clones.

The sample belongs to a study of T cells in Graves' hyperthyroidism and ophthalmopathy (dated by TCRdb to between 2019 and 2020). Study-level background: Peripheral blood samples were taken at initial diagnosis, before any treatment was given. The study also compared thyroid tissue and blood T-cell repertoires from a handful of Graves' hyperthyroidism patients. After sampling, hyperthyroidism patients received methimazole starting at 30 mg daily, and ophthalmopathy patients received high-dose intravenous methylprednisolone. The 85 to 100 discovery patients were divided at random into training and test sets in a 7:3 ratio. According to the paper, TCR Vbeta CDR3 sequencing was carried out on approximately 140 peripheral blood samples, which came from approximately 43 ophthalmopathy, roughly 75 hyperthyroidism and about 17 progressor patients. TCR V-J signatures able to tell the groups apart were searched for in a discovery cohort of some 97 patients, of whom 43 had Graves' ophthalmopathy and 57 had stable Graves' hyperthyroidism. Whether ophthalmopathy could be predicted prospectively was tested in an independent validation cohort made up of about 20 hyperthyroidism patients plus 17 patients who later progressed to ophthalmopathy.

From the germline V gene, CDR1 is SGHAT and CDR2 is FQNNGV. Trimming leaves V shorter by 4 bases and J shorter by 10 bases, with the junction holding 8 bases beyond the gene matches. From cysteine to phenylalanine, the CDR3 is 14 amino acids long. CDR3 DNA only is kept here, 42 bases in frame from base 1. The investigation overall reported the following: A 13 V-J signature model separated ophthalmopathy from stable hyperthyroidism, with about 90% sensitivity and around 84% specificity in cross-validation and 80%/75% in testing. In validation, the model predicted progression to ophthalmopathy with over 65% sensitivity and around 72% specificity, a median of 6.5 months before onset. No statistical method was used to set the sample size in advance, and investigators knew the group allocation. Most expanded thyroid clonotypes (frequency above 0.001) were also detected in blood, a finding suggesting that blood repertoires may reflect thyroid immune responses.

The sequencing input was blood. The receptor chain draws on TRBV11-2 and TRBJ1-4, with 8 junctional bases fitting TRBD1. The receptor comes from a man between 45 and 60 years old with Graves' hyperthyroidism. The CDR3 protein is CASSWGTGRGKLFF. The sequenced DNA: TGTGCCAGCAGCTGGGGGACAGGCAGGGGAAAACTGTTTTTT.